This TCR beta chain was identified in a study of a mutant IDH1 vaccine in newly diagnosed glioma. About the research overall: Sex distribution of treated patients was about 60% male and 37.5% female; mean age was roughly 37 years. Patients arrived already treated with radiotherapy, temozolomide, or both, most having had both.

Time point specified: week 5, during vaccination. What each vaccine dose contained was 300 ug of mutant IDH1 20-mer peptide, accompanied by topical imiquimod. Trimming left V 6 bases short and J 6 bases short, with 17 bases between. In germline, CDR1 is SNHLY, CDR2 FYNNEI. This CDR3 is 15 amino acids long. Points on this clone: Its target is not known.

This table comes from immunoSEQ multiplex PCR, and its TCRdb copy is limited to in-frame clones, with some not included. The table lists 60,000 or so clones, approximately 80% of them singletons, with approximately 2.8% in the top ten. The receptor's source is a woman under 30 with glioma. Some clones in this sample may be carry-over from other donors' samples. The sequences come from PBMCs, collected from a glioma patient whose treatment included an IDH1 peptide vaccine. This chain links TRBV2 with TRBJ2-2; D might be TRBD2 (8 bases). CDR3 sequence (DNA): TGTGCCAGCAGCGAACAGGGGCGGGGGGCCGGGGAGCTGTTTTTT. Translation: CASSEQGRGAGELFF.